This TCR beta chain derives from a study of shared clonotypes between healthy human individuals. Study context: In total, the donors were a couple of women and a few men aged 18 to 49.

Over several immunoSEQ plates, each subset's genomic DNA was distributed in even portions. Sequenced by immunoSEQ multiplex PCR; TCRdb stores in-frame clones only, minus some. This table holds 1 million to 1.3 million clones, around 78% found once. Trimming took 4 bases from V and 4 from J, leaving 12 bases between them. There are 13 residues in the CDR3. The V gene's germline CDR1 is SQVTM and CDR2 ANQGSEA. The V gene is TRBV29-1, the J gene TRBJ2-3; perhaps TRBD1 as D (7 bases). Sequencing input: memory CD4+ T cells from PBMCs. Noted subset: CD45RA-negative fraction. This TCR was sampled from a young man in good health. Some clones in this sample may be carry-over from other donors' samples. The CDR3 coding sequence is TGCAGCGTTGTGGAGGGGGCCTCAGATACGCAGTATTTT. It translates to CSVVEGASDTQYF.